Sequencing of this T cell receptor (beta chain) was carried out in a study of shared clonotypes between healthy human individuals. About the research overall: Plates per donor: three CD4 naive, three CD4 memory, two CD8 naive, one CD8 memory.

On sorted subsets, replicate PCRs used about 180 ng DNA, or about 30,000 T cell genomes. Clones were read by immunoSEQ multiplex PCR, and TCRdb kept only the in-frame ones, dropping some. The data contain 2 million to 2.5 million clones, 85% to 95% of them singletons. Note on this clone: The antigen is unknown.

Study results and caveats: Naive subsets generally had larger estimated richness than memory subsets. Generation of non-shared clonotypes was less probable than generation of clonotypes shared by all four donors.

With V trimmed by 3 bases and J by 5 bases, 8 bases remained unmatched. Per germline, CDR1 GTSNPN and CDR2 SVGIG (reference sequence). This CDR3 spans 14 amino acids. The material sequenced was naive CD4+ T cells sorted from blood. As to subset: CD45RA+ positively selected. The TCR originated in a man younger than 35 in good health. This chain links TRBV30 with TRBJ1-2; TRBD1 matches 8 bases. The CDR3 DNA follows: TGTGCCTGGAGGCCCCCGGACAGGGCGTATGGCTACACCTTC. Its protein product is CAWRPPDRAYGYTF.